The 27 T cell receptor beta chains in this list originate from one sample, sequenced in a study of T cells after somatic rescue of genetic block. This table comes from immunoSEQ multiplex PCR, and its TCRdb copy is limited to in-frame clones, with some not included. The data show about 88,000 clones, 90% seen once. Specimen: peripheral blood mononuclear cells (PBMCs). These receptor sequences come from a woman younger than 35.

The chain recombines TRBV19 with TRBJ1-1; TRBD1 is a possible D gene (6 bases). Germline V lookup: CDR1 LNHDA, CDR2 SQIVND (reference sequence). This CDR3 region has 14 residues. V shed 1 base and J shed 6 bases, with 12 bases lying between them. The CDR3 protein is CASSIVGGLAEAFF. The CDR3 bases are TGTGCCAGTAGTATAGTAGGGGGTTTGGCTGAAGCTTTCTTT.

The CDR3 loop is CASRRLTGPWEKLFF. The CDR3 bases are TGTGCCAGCAGGCGTTTGACAGGCCCTTGGGAAAAACTGTTTTTT. This chain connects TRBV5-5 to TRBJ1-4; a possible D gene is TRBD1 (6 bases). Trimming left V 5 bases short and J 8 bases short, with 19 bases between. The CDR3 has 15 residues. Germline V gene lookup returns CDR1 SGHKS and CDR2 YYEKEE (reference sequence).

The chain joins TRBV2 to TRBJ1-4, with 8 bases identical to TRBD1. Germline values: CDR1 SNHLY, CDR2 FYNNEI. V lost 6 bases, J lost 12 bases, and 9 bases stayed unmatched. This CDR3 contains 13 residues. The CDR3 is CASRSGTGGELFF. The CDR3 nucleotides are TGTGCCAGCAGATCCGGGACAGGCGGTGAACTGTTTTTT. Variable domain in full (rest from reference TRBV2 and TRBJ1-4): EPEVTQTPSHQVTQMGQEVILRCVPISNHLYFYWYRQILGQKVEFLVSFYNNEISEKSEIFDDQFSVERPDGSNFTLKIRSTKLEDSAMYFCASRSGTGGELFFGSGTQLSVL.

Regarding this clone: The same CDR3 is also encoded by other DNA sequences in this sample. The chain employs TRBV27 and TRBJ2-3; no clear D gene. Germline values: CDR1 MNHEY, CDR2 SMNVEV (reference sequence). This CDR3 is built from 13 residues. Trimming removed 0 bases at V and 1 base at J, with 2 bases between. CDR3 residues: CASSLSGTDTQYF. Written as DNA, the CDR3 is TGTGCCAGCAGTTTATCGGGCACAGATACGCAGTATTTT.

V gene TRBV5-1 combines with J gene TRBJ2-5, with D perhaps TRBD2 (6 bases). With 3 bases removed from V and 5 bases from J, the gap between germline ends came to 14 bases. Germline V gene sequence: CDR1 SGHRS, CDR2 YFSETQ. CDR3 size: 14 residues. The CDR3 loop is CASSSGTPGETQYF. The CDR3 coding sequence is TGCGCCAGCAGCTCCGGGACTCCCGGGGAGACCCAGTACTTC.

The CDR3 DNA sequence: TGTGCCAGCAGTGGTCTCTTTGTGGGGGTCCGGGCAGAGACCCAGTACTTC. Translating gives CASSGLFVGVRAETQYF. The rearrangement links TRBV25-1 to TRBJ2-5, with D possibly being TRBD1 or TRBD2 (5 bases each). The CDR3 spans 17 residues. Between the trimmed V and J ends, which lost 4 bases and 4 bases, there was a span of 22 bases. Germline CDR1 reads MGHDK; CDR2 reads SYGVNS. Variable domain in full (rest from reference TRBV25-1 and TRBJ2-5): EADIYQTPRYLVIGTGKKITLECSQTMGHDKMYWYQQDPGMELHLIHYSYGVNSTEKGDLSSESTVSRIRTEHFPLTLESARPSHTSQYLCASSGLFVGVRAETQYFGPGTRLLVL.

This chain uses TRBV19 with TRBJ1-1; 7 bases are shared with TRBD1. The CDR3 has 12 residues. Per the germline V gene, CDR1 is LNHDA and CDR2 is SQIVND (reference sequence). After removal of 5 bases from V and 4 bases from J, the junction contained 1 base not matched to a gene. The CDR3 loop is CASSHRGTEAFF. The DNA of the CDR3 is TGTGCCAGTAGTCACAGGGGCACTGAAGCTTTCTTT.

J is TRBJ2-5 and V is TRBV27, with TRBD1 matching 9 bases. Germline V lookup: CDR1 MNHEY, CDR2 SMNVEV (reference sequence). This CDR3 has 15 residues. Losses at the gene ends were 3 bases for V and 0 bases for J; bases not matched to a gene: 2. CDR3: CASSFWDRDQETQYF. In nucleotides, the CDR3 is TGTGCCAGCAGTTTTTGGGACAGGGACCAAGAGACCCAGTACTTC.

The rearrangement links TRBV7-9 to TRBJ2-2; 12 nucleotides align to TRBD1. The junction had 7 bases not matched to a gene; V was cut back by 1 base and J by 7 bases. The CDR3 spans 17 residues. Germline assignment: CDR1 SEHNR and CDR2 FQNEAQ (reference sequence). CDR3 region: CASSLEGQGAFNGELFF. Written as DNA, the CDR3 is TGTGCCAGCAGCTTAGAGGGACAGGGGGCCTTTAACGGGGAGCTGTTTTTT.

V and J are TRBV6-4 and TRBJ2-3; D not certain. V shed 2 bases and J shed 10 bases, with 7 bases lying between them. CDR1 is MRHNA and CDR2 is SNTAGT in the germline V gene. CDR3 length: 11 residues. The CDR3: CASSDGLAQYF. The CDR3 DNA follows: TGTGCCAGCAGTGACGGGCTAGCGCAGTATTTT.

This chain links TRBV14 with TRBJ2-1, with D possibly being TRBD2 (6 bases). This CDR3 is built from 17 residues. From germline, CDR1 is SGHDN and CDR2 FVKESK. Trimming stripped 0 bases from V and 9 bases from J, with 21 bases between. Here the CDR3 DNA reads TGTGCCAGCAGCCAAGATATCGCGGGGAGGTTTTATAGTGAGCAGTTCTTC. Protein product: CASSQDIAGRFYSEQFF.

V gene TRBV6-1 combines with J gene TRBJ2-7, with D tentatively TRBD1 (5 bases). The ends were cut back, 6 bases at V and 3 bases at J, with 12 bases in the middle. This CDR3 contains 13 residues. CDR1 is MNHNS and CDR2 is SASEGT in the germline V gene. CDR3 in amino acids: CASRTTGYYEQYF. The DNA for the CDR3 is TGTGCCAGCAGAACCACAGGATACTACGAGCAGTACTTC.

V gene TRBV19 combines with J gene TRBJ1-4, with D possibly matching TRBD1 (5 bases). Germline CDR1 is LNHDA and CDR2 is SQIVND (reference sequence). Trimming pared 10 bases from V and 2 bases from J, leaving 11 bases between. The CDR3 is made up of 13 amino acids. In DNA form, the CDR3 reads TGTGCCACCAAAGACAGCACTAATGAAAAACTGTTTTTT. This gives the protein CATKDSTNEKLFF.

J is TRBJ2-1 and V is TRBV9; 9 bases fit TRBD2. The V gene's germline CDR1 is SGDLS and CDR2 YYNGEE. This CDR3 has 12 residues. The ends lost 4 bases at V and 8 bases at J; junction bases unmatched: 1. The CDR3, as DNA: TGTGCCAGCAGCCTAGCGGGGCATGAGCAGTTCTTC. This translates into CASSLAGHEQFF.

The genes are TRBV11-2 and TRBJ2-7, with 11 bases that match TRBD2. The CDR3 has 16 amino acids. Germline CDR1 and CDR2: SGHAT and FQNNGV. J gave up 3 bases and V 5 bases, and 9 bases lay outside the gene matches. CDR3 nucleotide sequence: TGTGCCAGCAGCCCGATGACTAGCGGGACCCTCTACGAGCAGTACTTC. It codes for CASSPMTSGTLYEQYF.

Written as DNA, the CDR3 is TGTGCCAGCAGTGATGGGGCTGGGGAGACCCAGTACTTC. This codes for CASSDGAGETQYF. The rearrangement uses TRBV2 and TRBJ2-5; the D gene is possibly TRBD1 (5 bases). Trimming cost V 3 bases and J 5 bases, with 10 bases left between them. The CDR3 sequence is 13 residues long. Germline CDR1 and CDR2: SNHLY and FYNNEI.

The CDR3: CASSLLAGGSMDEQFF. The CDR3 DNA sequence: TGTGCCAGCAGCTTGCTAGCGGGAGGGTCTATGGATGAGCAGTTCTTC. The V call is TRBV7-2, the J call TRBJ2-1; 12 bases are shared with TRBD2. The J segment lost 8 bases and the V segment lost 3 bases, leaving 8 bases of the junction unmatched. The CDR3 has 16 residues. Germline V CDR1 and CDR2: SGHTA, FQGNSA. The full variable domain, its missing parts supplied by reference TRBV7-2 and TRBJ2-1, is GAGVSQSPSNKVTEKGKDVELRCDPISGHTALYWYRQSLGQGLEFLIYFQGNSAPDKSGLPSDRFSAERTGGSVSTLTIQRTQQEDSAVYLCASSLLAGGSMDEQFFGPGTRLTVL.

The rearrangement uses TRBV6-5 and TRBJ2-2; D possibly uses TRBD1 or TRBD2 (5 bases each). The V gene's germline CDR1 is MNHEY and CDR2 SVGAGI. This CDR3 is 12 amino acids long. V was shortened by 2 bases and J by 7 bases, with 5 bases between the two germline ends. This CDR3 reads CASSYGGGELFF. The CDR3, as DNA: TGTGCCAGCAGTTACGGGGGCGGGGAGCTGTTTTTT.

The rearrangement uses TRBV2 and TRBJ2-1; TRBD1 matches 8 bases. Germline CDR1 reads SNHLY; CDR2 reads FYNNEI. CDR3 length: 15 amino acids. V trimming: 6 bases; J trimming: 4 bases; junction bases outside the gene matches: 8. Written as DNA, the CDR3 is TGTGCCAGCAGCGAGCTGGACAGGGATTACAATGAGCAGTTCTTC. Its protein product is CASSELDRDYNEQFF. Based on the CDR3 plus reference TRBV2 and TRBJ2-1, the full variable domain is EPEVTQTPSHQVTQMGQEVILRCVPISNHLYFYWYRQILGQKVEFLVSFYNNEISEKSEIFDDQFSVERPDGSNFTLKIRSTKLEDSAMYFCASSELDRDYNEQFFGPGTRLTVL.

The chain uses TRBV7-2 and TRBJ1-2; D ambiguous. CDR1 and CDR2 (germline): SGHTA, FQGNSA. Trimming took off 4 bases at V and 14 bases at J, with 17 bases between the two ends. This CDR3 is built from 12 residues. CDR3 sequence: CASSSGSGGKTF. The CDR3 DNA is TGTGCCAGCAGCTCGGGGTCGGGTGGTAAGACCTTC.

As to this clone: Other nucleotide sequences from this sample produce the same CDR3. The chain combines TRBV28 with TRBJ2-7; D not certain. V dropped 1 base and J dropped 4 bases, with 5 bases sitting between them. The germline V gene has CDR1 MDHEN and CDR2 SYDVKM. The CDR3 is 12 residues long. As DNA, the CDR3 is TGTGCCAGCAGTTTATCCCGGTACGAGCAGTACTTC. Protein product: CASSLSRYEQYF.

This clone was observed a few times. CDR3 sequence: CASGLPRGEGLGNEQFF. CDR3 sequence (DNA): TGTGCTAGTGGTTTGCCACGGGGGGAGGGCCTCGGCAATGAGCAGTTCTTC. The rearrangement links TRBV12-5 to TRBJ2-1, with 7 bases fitting TRBD2. Germline-derived CDR1 and CDR2 are LGHNT and FRNRAP. V shed 2 bases and J 6 bases; nucleotides not matched to a gene: 13. This CDR3 spans 17 amino acids.

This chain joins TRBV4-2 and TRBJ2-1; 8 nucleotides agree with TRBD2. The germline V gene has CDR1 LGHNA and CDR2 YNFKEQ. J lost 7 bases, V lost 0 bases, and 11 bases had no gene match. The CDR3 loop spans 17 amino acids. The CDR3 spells CASSQDFPARGGNEQFF. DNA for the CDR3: TGTGCCAGCAGCCAAGACTTTCCCGCCCGGGGGGGGAATGAGCAGTTCTTC.

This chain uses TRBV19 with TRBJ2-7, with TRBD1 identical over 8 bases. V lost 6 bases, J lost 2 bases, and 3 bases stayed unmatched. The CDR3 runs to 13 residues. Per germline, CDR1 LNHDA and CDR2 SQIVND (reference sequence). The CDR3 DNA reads TGTGCCAGTAGCCCGACAGGGGCCTACGAGCAGTACTTC. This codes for CASSPTGAYEQYF. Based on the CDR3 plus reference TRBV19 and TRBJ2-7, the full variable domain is DGGITQSPKYLFRKEGQNVTLSCEQNLNHDAMYWYRQDPGQGLRLIYYSQIVNDFQKGDIAEGYSVSREKKESFPLTVTSAQKNPTAFYLCASSPTGAYEQYFGPGTRLTVT.

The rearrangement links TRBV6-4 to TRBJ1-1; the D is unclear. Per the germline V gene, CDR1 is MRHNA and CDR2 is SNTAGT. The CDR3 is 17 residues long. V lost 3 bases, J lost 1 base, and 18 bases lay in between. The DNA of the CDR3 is TGTGCCAGCAGTGAAAAGTGGTCCGAGGCAGGGAACACTGAAGCTTTCTTT. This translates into CASSEKWSEAGNTEAFF.

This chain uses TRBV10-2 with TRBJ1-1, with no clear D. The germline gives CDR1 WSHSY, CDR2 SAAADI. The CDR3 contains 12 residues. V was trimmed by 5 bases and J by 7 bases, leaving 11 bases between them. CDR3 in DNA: TGCGCCAGCAGTCTGGCAGATAATGAAGCTTTCTTT. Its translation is CASSLADNEAFF.

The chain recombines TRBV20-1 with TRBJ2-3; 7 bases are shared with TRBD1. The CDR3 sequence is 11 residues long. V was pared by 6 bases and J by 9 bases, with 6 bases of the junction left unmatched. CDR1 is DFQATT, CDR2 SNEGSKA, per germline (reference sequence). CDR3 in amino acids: CSAGQFPTQYF. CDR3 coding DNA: TGCAGTGCGGGACAGTTTCCGACGCAGTATTTT.